This is a list of T cell receptor beta chains from one sample in a study of OX40 agonist ivuxolimab in advanced cancers. Sequenced by immunoSEQ multiplex PCR; TCRdb stores in-frame clones only, minus some. The profile shows about 94,000 clones, 91% of them singletons. Sequenced here: CD4+ or CD8+ T cells sorted from blood, sampled in a trial of the OX40 agonist ivuxolimab. Source of these receptors: an adult with an advanced solid tumor such as melanoma, head and neck, liver or kidney cancer. Both conserved end residues are part of each CDR3. The order of the fields is clone size, D gene, J gene, V gene, CDR3 protein, CDR3 DNA. The D gene is left open where the match is weak. Only some rows state a clone size, as once, few, many or a class for expanded clones.

abundance: -; d_gene: -; j_gene: TRBJ2-7; v_gene: TRBV27; CDR3aa: CASKLQTGRTYEQYF; CDR3nt: TGTGCCAGCAAACTTCAGACGGGGCGAACCTACGAGCAGTACTTC
abundance: -; d_gene: TRBD2; j_gene: TRBJ2-3; v_gene: TRBV19; CDR3aa: CASSSGGDTDTQYF; CDR3nt: TGTGCCAGTAGTAGTGGGGGGGACACAGATACGCAGTATTTT
abundance: -; d_gene: -; j_gene: TRBJ2-2; v_gene: TRBV5-1; CDR3aa: CASSLAMTTGELFF; CDR3nt: TGCGCCAGCAGCTTGGCCATGACCACCGGGGAGCTGTTTTTT
abundance: -; d_gene: -; j_gene: TRBJ1-2; v_gene: TRBV6-4; CDR3aa: CASRGVIFYGYTF; CDR3nt: TGTGCCAGCAGGGGGGTCATCTTCTATGGCTACACCTTC
abundance: once; d_gene: TRBD1; j_gene: TRBJ2-1; v_gene: TRBV5-1; CDR3aa: CASRSGTGYNEQFF; CDR3nt: TGCGCCAGCAGGTCCGGGACAGGGTACAATGAGCAGTTCTTC
abundance: -; d_gene: TRBD2; j_gene: TRBJ2-1; v_gene: TRBV5-1; CDR3aa: CASSPGLARNEQFF; CDR3nt: TGCGCCAGCAGCCCCGGACTAGCGAGGAATGAGCAGTTCTTC
abundance: -; d_gene: TRBD1; j_gene: TRBJ2-2; v_gene: TRBV5-1; CDR3aa: CASSYTGTGYTGELFF; CDR3nt: TGCGCCAGCAGCTACACCGGGACAGGGTACACCGGGGAGCTGTTTTTT
abundance: -; d_gene: -; j_gene: TRBJ2-7; v_gene: TRBV4-2; CDR3aa: CASSQGRAGDYEQYF; CDR3nt: TGTGCCAGCAGCCAAGGCCGGGCTGGAGACTACGAGCAGTACTTC
abundance: -; d_gene: TRBD1; j_gene: TRBJ2-5; v_gene: TRBV9; CDR3aa: CASSVGQGGGETQYF; CDR3nt: TGTGCCAGCAGCGTAGGACAGGGGGGTGGAGAGACCCAGTACTTC
abundance: -; d_gene: TRBD2; j_gene: TRBJ2-3; v_gene: TRBV10-3; CDR3aa: CAISEVLAGDPSTDTQYF; CDR3nt: TGTGCCATCAGTGAGGTACTAGCGGGAGACCCTAGCACAGATACGCAGTATTTT
abundance: -; d_gene: TRBD2; j_gene: TRBJ2-7; v_gene: TRBV2; CDR3aa: CASSYLPGGLGEQYF; CDR3nt: TGTGCCAGCAGTTATCTACCGGGAGGCCTAGGGGAGCAGTACTTC
abundance: -; d_gene: TRBD2; j_gene: TRBJ2-3; v_gene: TRBV5-1; CDR3aa: CASRNPSGADTQYF; CDR3nt: TGCGCCAGCCGGAACCCTAGCGGGGCAGATACGCAGTATTTT
abundance: -; d_gene: TRBD2; j_gene: TRBJ2-1; v_gene: TRBV7-7; CDR3aa: CASSPGLAGENEQFF; CDR3nt: TGTGCTAGCAGCCCGGGACTAGCGGGAGAAAATGAGCAGTTCTTC
abundance: -; d_gene: -; j_gene: TRBJ1-3; v_gene: TRBV7-3; CDR3aa: CASSPPFVDYTGNTIYF; CDR3nt: TGTGCCAGCAGCCCACCGTTTGTGGACTATACAGGAAACACCATATATTTT
abundance: -; d_gene: TRBD2; j_gene: TRBJ2-1; v_gene: TRBV27; CDR3aa: CASSSLIAGGTPYNEQFF; CDR3nt: TGTGCCAGCAGTTCACTAATAGCGGGAGGGACCCCCTACAATGAGCAGTTCTTC
abundance: -; d_gene: -; j_gene: TRBJ1-4; v_gene: TRBV9; CDR3aa: CASSVALGGNEKLFF; CDR3nt: TGTGCCAGCAGCGTAGCCCTCGGGGGCAATGAAAAACTGTTTTTT
abundance: -; d_gene: -; j_gene: TRBJ2-2; v_gene: TRBV9; CDR3aa: CASSVTLSGGELFF; CDR3nt: TGTGCCAGCAGTGTGACATTATCAGGCGGGGAGCTGTTTTTT
abundance: -; d_gene: TRBD2; j_gene: TRBJ2-7; v_gene: TRBV18; CDR3aa: CASSGTSGSSEQYF; CDR3nt: TGTGCCAGCTCGGGGACTAGCGGGAGTAGTGAGCAGTACTTC
abundance: once; d_gene: TRBD1; j_gene: TRBJ1-4; v_gene: TRBV27; CDR3aa: CASSSRDRGEKLFF; CDR3nt: TGTGCCAGCAGTTCCCGGGACAGGGGTGAAAAACTGTTTTTT
abundance: -; d_gene: -; j_gene: TRBJ2-1; v_gene: TRBV5-1; CDR3aa: CASSLDAGSNEQFF; CDR3nt: TGCGCCAGCAGCTTGGACGCGGGATCTAATGAGCAGTTCTTC
abundance: -; d_gene: TRBD2; j_gene: TRBJ2-4; v_gene: TRBV6-5; CDR3aa: CASSYGGGSKNIQYF; CDR3nt: TGTGCCAGCAGTTACGGGGGGGGATCCAAAAACATTCAGTACTTC
abundance: -; d_gene: TRBD1; j_gene: TRBJ2-7; v_gene: TRBV30; CDR3aa: CAWQDDRGTYEQYF; CDR3nt: TGTGCCTGGCAAGACGACAGGGGGACGTACGAGCAGTACTTC
abundance: -; d_gene: -; j_gene: TRBJ1-1; v_gene: TRBV4-1; CDR3aa: CASRGGGTEAFF; CDR3nt: TGCGCCAGCAGGGGGGGAGGTACTGAAGCTTTCTTT
abundance: -; d_gene: TRBD1; j_gene: TRBJ1-1; v_gene: TRBV19; CDR3aa: CASSGDRGKNTEAFF; CDR3nt: TGTGCCAGTAGTGGGGACAGGGGGAAGAACACTGAAGCTTTCTTT